This T cell receptor (beta chain) is drawn from a study of OX40 agonist ivuxolimab in advanced cancers. Only in-frame clones appear in the TCRdb table, and some are missing; sequencing was by immunoSEQ multiplex PCR. There are under 55,000 clones in the sample; roughly 84% occur only once, and about an eighth lies in the top ten. This clone was found a few times. There are 14 residues in the CDR3. The germline gives CDR1 SGHRS, CDR2 YFSETQ. V lost 4 bases and J lost 1, with 11 bases in between. The specimen comprised CD4+ or CD8+ T cells sorted from blood, sampled in a trial of the OX40 agonist ivuxolimab. The V and J genes are TRBV5-1 and TRBJ1-1; tentatively, D is TRBD1 (6 bases). This TCR was recovered from an adult with an advanced solid tumor such as melanoma, head and neck, liver or kidney cancer. The CDR3 is CASSGGQPNTEAFF. As DNA, the CDR3 is TGCGCCAGCAGCGGCGGACAGCCGAACACTGAAGCTTTCTTT.